This TCR beta chain derives from a study of blood T cell repertoires in COVID-19. Looking at the study overall: Acute and convalescent COVID-19 specimens originated in the United States, Italy and Spain. The cDNA or gDNA used as material had been derived from T cells, B-cell-depleted T cells, or PBMCs.

The germline gives CDR1 GTSNPN, CDR2 SVGIG (reference sequence). This CDR3 is built from 11 residues. Trimming removed 5 bases at V and 7 bases at J, with 11 bases between. How the authors handled the data: Amplification from reference gene primers served as the basis for estimated nucleated cell counts. The table came from immunoSEQ multiplex PCR; TCRdb's copy has only in-frame clones and leaves some out. Clonal size and the V and J genes are those of that table, whereas D and trimming came from the DNA. The sample has 60,000 to 70,000 clones; 70% to 90% are singletons. Source material: peripheral blood. This clonotype originated in a man between 35 and 55 years old with COVID-19, enrolled during active disease. J is TRBJ1-2 and V is TRBV30, with D possibly being TRBD1 (6 bases). Here the CDR3 reads CAWQGMGGYTF. DNA of the CDR3: TGTGCCTGGCAGGGGATGGGTGGCTACACCTTC.